The 26 T cell receptor beta chains in this list originate from one sample, sequenced in a study of T-cell reconstitution after alpha-beta-depleted transplantation in children. The TCRbeta library incorporated unique molecular identifiers. In TCRdb, the PCR reads were re-called with MiXCR into one record per CDR3 protein. Among more than 150,000 distinct CDR3 sequences listed, 13% to 15% were seen once. The specimen comprised PBMCs from the stem cell graft donor, sampled from the stem cell graft. The receptors come from a human donor who donated a stem cell graft to a child with acute lymphoblastic leukemia.

The CDR3 DNA sequence: TGTGCCAGCAGCGCCTGGACAGCAAACTATGGCTACACCTTC. Protein: CASSAWTANYGYTF. This chain links TRBV9 with TRBJ1-2; D might be TRBD1 (6 bases). Germline lookup yields CDR1 SGDLS and CDR2 YYNGEE. The CDR3 spans 14 residues. V lost 3 bases and J 2 bases, leaving 11 bases between the germline ends.

Many counts were recorded for this clonotype. The chain combines TRBV7-9 with TRBJ2-5; D is uncertain. The V end was cut by 1 base, the J end by 4 bases, with 10 bases between. CDR3 length: 14 residues. CDR1 is SEHNR, CDR2 FQNEAQ, per germline (reference sequence). The CDR3 here is CASSLVNWGETQYF. DNA for the CDR3: TGTGCCAGCAGCTTAGTGAACTGGGGAGAGACCCAGTACTTC. Full variable domain (rest looked up from reference TRBV7-9 and TRBJ2-5): DTGVSQNPRHKITKRGQNVTFRCDPISEHNRLYWYRQTLGQGPEFLTYFQNEAQLEKSRLLSDRFSAERPKGSFSTLEIQRTEQGDSAMYLCASSLVNWGETQYFGPGTRLLVL.

This clonotype occurred a few times. The genes are TRBV29-1 and TRBJ1-1, with a tentative D call TRBD1 (6 bases). CDR1 is SQVTM, CDR2 ANQGSEA, per germline. CDR3 length: 15 amino acids. V was clipped by 7 bases and J by 7 bases, with 25 bases between them. The CDR3 DNA reads as TGCAGCGCCGTGGGCAGGGGTCCGGGTAGGGGTGAAGCTTTCTTT. Its translation is CSAVGRGPGRGEAFF.

This clonotype was seen at least ten times. The chain is built from TRBV29-1 and TRBJ2-3; weak D call: TRBD2 (6 bases). The germline CDR1 and CDR2 sequences are SQVTM and ANQGSEA. The CDR3 covers 13 residues. Trimming took off 4 bases at V and 5 bases at J, with 13 bases between the two ends. CDR3 residues: CSVVRGAEDTQYF. The CDR3, as DNA: TGCAGCGTTGTACGCGGGGCAGAAGATACGCAGTATTTT.

This clonotype was seen repeatedly, ten times or more. V gene TRBV4-1 combines with J gene TRBJ2-7, with 8 positions matching TRBD2. Trimming cost V 0 bases and J 0 bases; bases outside gene matches: 4. Germline V CDR1 and CDR2: MGHRA, YSYEKL. The CDR3 contains 16 residues. The CDR3, as DNA: TGCGCCAGCAGCCAAGACGCTAGCGGGCCCTCCTACGAGCAGTACTTC. It is translated as CASSQDASGPSYEQYF.

Details on this clonotype: It may be a read error: a sequence one base away is much more abundant. V gene TRBV10-2 combines with J gene TRBJ2-3, with D possibly matching TRBD2 (5 bases). Germline lookup yields CDR1 WSHSY and CDR2 SAAADI. The CDR3 loop spans 14 amino acids. The CDR3 reads CSSSGPTGRGTQYF. The CDR3, as DNA: TGCTCCAGCAGTGGACCCACGGGTCGGGGTACGCAGTATTTT.

This clonotype was seen ten or more times. The rearrangement links TRBV12-3 or TRBV12-4 to TRBJ1-6; D unresolved. The CDR3 is 11 amino acids. V lost 2 bases and J 7 bases, leaving 0 bases between the germline ends. CDR3 amino acids: CASSLNSPLHF. The CDR3 DNA sequence: TGTGCCAGCAGTTTAAATTCACCCCTCCACTTT.

This clonotype showed up many times. The rearrangement uses TRBV4-2 and TRBJ1-2; weak D call: TRBD1 (5 bases). Germline V gene data show CDR1 as LGHNA and CDR2 as YNFKEQ. The CDR3 has 17 residues. Trimming took off 0 bases at V and 3 bases at J, with 17 bases between the two ends. CDR3 in DNA: TGTGCCAGCAGCCAAGATCAAGGGACGGAATTGTACTATGGCTACACCTTC. Translated: CASSQDQGTELYYGYTF.

This clonotype was detected many times. This chain's CDR3 is CASSLVWSEAFF. Here the CDR3 DNA reads TGTGCCAGCAGCTTAGTCTGGAGCGAAGCTTTCTTT. The chain links TRBV7-9 to TRBJ1-1; D is undetermined. CDR3 size: 12 residues. Per the germline V gene, CDR1 is SEHNR and CDR2 is FQNEAQ (reference sequence). Trimming left V 1 base short and J 8 bases short, with 8 bases between.

The V gene is TRBV28, the J gene TRBJ1-2; 7 positions match TRBD1. Germline V gene data show CDR1 as MDHEN and CDR2 as SYDVKM. With V trimmed by 7 bases and J by 8 bases, 10 bases remained unmatched. CDR3 length: 13 amino acids. The CDR3 DNA reads as TGTGCCAGCACCCCAGGGGGGACACGGGGCTACACCTTC. Encoded protein: CASTPGGTRGYTF.

The gene calls are TRBV7-8 and TRBJ1-2; 8 nucleotides agree with TRBD1. This CDR3 contains 18 residues. Per germline, CDR1 SGHVS and CDR2 FQNEAQ. The ends lost 6 bases at V and 2 bases at J; junction bases unmatched: 17. The CDR3 spells CASSRLGTGGKKNYGYTF. Here the CDR3 DNA reads TGTGCCAGCAGTAGATTGGGGACAGGCGGCAAAAAGAACTATGGCTACACCTTC. Supplemented by reference TRBV7-8 and TRBJ1-2, the full variable domain reads GAGVSQSPRYKVAKRGQDVALRCDPISGHVSLFWYQQALGQGPEFLTYFQNEAQLDKSGLPSDRFFAERPEGSVSTLKIQRTQQEDSAVYLCASSRLGTGGKKNYGYTFGSGTRLTVV.

The rearrangement uses TRBV6-1 and TRBJ2-5; 11 bases match TRBD2. The ends lost 5 bases at V and 4 bases at J; junction bases unmatched: 3. The CDR3 runs to 14 residues. From germline, CDR1 is MNHNS and CDR2 SASEGT. Here the CDR3 reads CASSPGTSGETQYF. CDR3 in DNA: TGTGCCAGCAGTCCCGGGACTAGCGGAGAGACCCAGTACTTC.

In its sample, this clonotype was seen a few times. This chain uses TRBV7-9 with TRBJ1-1; D call uncertain. The CDR3 loop spans 13 amino acids. V dropped 1 base and J dropped 6 bases, with 9 bases sitting between them. The germline V gene has CDR1 SEHNR and CDR2 FQNEAQ (reference sequence). In DNA, the CDR3 is TGTGCCAGCAGCTTAGAGGTACAGTCTGAAGCTTTCTTT. Its translation: CASSLEVQSEAFF.

Ten or more counts support this clonotype. The V gene is TRBV12-3 or TRBV12-4, the J gene TRBJ2-6; 7 nucleotides agree with TRBD1. This CDR3 region has 16 residues. Trimming took 5 bases from V and 5 from J; bases not matched to a gene: 9. CDR3 loop: CASSPTGEWWANVLTF. CDR3 coding DNA: TGTGCCAGCAGTCCCACAGGGGAATGGTGGGCCAACGTCCTGACTTTC.

This clonotype has a count of ten or more. The chain uses TRBV5-1 and TRBJ2-7; 8 nucleotides align to TRBD1. Germline values: CDR1 SGHRS, CDR2 YFSETQ. The CDR3 is 13 amino acids. V was pared by 4 bases and J by 6 bases, with 6 bases of the junction left unmatched. The CDR3 is CASSPQGEREQYF. In DNA, the CDR3 is TGCGCCAGCAGCCCACAGGGGGAACGCGAGCAGTACTTC.

This clonotype was seen ten or more times. This chain links TRBV11-2 with TRBJ2-5; possibly TRBD1 for D (5 bases). The V gene lost 3 bases and the J gene lost 5 bases, with 13 bases spanning the gap. This CDR3 is 14 amino acids long. CDR1 and CDR2 from the germline V gene are SGHAT and FQNNGV. The DNA for the CDR3 is TGTGCCAGCAGCTTGATGGCAGGGTTGGAGACCCAGTACTTC. Translated, it gives CASSLMAGLETQYF.

This clonotype appeared many times. The gene calls are TRBV12-3 or TRBV12-4 and TRBJ1-2, with 7 bases matching TRBD1. V shed 3 bases and J 7 bases; nucleotides not matched to a gene: 11. The CDR3 is made up of 15 amino acids. CDR3 residues: CASSFRQGVERGYTF. The DNA of the CDR3 is TGTGCCAGCAGTTTCCGCCAGGGGGTCGAGCGTGGCTACACCTTC.

This clonotype occurred many times. The genes are TRBV7-2 and TRBJ2-5; the match to TRBD1 covers 10 bases. Looked up from germline, CDR1 is SGHTA and CDR2 is FQGNSA. This CDR3 region has 15 residues. V was pared by 5 bases and J by 2 bases, with 5 bases of the junction left unmatched. CDR3: CASSHMDRGQETQYF. In DNA, the CDR3 is TGTGCCAGCAGCCACATGGACAGGGGGCAAGAGACCCAGTACTTC.

V gene TRBV7-9 combines with J gene TRBJ2-1, with 7 bases identical to TRBD2. CDR1 and CDR2 from the germline V gene are SEHNR and FQNEAQ (reference sequence). V shed 2 bases and J 0 bases; nucleotides not matched to a gene: 7. The CDR3 is 17 amino acids. The CDR3 region has the DNA TGTGCCAGCAGCTTATACGGGAGGCAGAGCTCCTACAATGAGCAGTTCTTC. This encodes CASSLYGRQSSYNEQFF.

This clonotype was recorded many times. In DNA form, the CDR3 reads TGTGCCAGCAGTTTAGGGCGGCTCCCCATAGATACGCAGTATTTT. It encodes CASSLGRLPIDTQYF. V gene TRBV27 combines with J gene TRBJ2-3, with D hard to call. The germline V gene has CDR1 MNHEY and CDR2 SMNVEV (reference sequence). The ends were cut back, 2 bases at V and 5 bases at J, with 14 bases in the middle. CDR3 size: 15 residues.

This clonotype was found many times. The gene calls are TRBV29-1 and TRBJ2-3, with 10 nucleotides matching TRBD2. Germline-derived CDR1 and CDR2 are SQVTM and ANQGSEA. This CDR3 comprises 16 residues. Germline trimming cut 1 base from V and 6 bases from J; bases unmatched to any gene: 10. This chain's CDR3 is CSVEARLAGALDTQYF. The CDR3 DNA reads as TGCAGCGTTGAAGCTCGGCTAGCGGGAGCGTTGGATACGCAGTATTTT.

In its sample, this clonotype was seen many times. The V call is TRBV27, the J call TRBJ2-1; 8 bases are shared with TRBD1. The CDR3 runs to 12 residues. V was pared by 5 bases and J by 12 bases, with 6 bases of the junction left unmatched. Germline V gene data show CDR1 as MNHEY and CDR2 as SMNVEV (reference sequence). The CDR3, as DNA: TGTGCCAGCAGTGCCCGGACAGGGCCGCAGTTCTTC. It encodes CASSARTGPQFF.

The chain links TRBV5-5 to TRBJ2-1; D gene uncertain. V was clipped by 6 bases and J by 0 bases, with 13 bases between them. The CDR3 sequence is 15 residues long. Germline CDR1 and CDR2: SGHKS and YYEKEE (reference sequence). The CDR3 region has the DNA TGTGCCAGCATCCCGACGGGCAGCTCCTACAATGAGCAGTTCTTC. It translates to CASIPTGSSYNEQFF.

This clonotype came up many times. The CDR3: CASRFETRGSYEQYF. The CDR3 region has the DNA TGTGCCAGCAGGTTCGAGACCCGGGGGTCCTACGAGCAGTACTTC. The genes are TRBV12-3 or TRBV12-4 and TRBJ2-7; D is perhaps TRBD2 (6 bases). The CDR3 totals 15 residues. The V gene lost 6 bases and the J gene lost 1 base, with 16 bases spanning the gap.

Ten or more counts support this clonotype. The J gene is TRBJ2-4, the V gene TRBV5-4; 15 bases are a match to TRBD2. The CDR3 sequence is 18 residues long. After removal of 4 bases from V and 0 bases from J, the junction contained 5 bases not matched to a gene. CDR1 SGHNT and CDR2 YYREEE come from the germline V gene (reference sequence). The CDR3 here is CASSPKGLAGGAKNIQYF. The CDR3 region has the DNA TGTGCCAGCAGCCCGAAGGGACTAGCGGGAGGAGCCAAAAACATTCAGTACTTC. Complete variable domain (other parts from reference TRBV5-4 and TRBJ2-4): ETGVTQSPTHLIKTRGQQVTLRCSSQSGHNTVSWYQQALGQGPQFIFQYYREEENGRGNFPPRFSGLQFPNYSSELNVNALELDDSALYLCASSPKGLAGGAKNIQYFGAGTRLSVL.

This clonotype showed up many times. The chain employs TRBV29-1 and TRBJ1-4, with D perhaps TRBD1 (6 bases). Germline loops: CDR1 SQVTM, CDR2 ANQGSEA. V lost 4 bases and J lost 1, with 19 bases in between. The CDR3 spans 17 residues. The CDR3 DNA reads TGCAGCGTTGCACAGGGTATTAAGGGCAGAACTAATGAAAAACTGTTTTTT. Translating it yields CSVAQGIKGRTNEKLFF.